This TCR beta chain originates from a study of shared clonotypes between healthy human individuals. This clone has only a few counts. The antigen is undetermined. Different DNA sequences within this sample yield the same CDR3. V was shortened by 2 bases and J by 1 base, with 6 bases between the two germline ends. The CDR3 totals 14 residues. Germline V gene data show CDR1 as MNHEY and CDR2 as SMNVEV (reference sequence). Study observations and caveats: Though the depth was large, rarefaction showed that sorted-subset sequencing was incomplete. Among non-shared clonotypes, generation probabilities were lower than among those shared by all four donors. Generally, naive subsets (rather than memory subsets) showed larger estimated richness.

Using immunoSEQ multiplex PCR, the repertoire was profiled, and TCRdb retains in-frame clones only, with some absent. The sample carries roughly 2.1 million clones, 93% recorded once. Naive CD8 cells comprised CD45RO-negative, CCR7-positively selected cells, excluding terminally differentiated effector memory CD45RA+ cells. This receptor was taken from a man younger than 35 in good health. Some clones in this sample may be carry-over from other donors' samples. The chain combines TRBV27 with TRBJ1-5, with D tentatively TRBD1 (5 bases). Source material: naive CD8+ T cells from PBMCs. As DNA, the CDR3 is TGTGCCAGCAGTTTACGGGACAGCAATCAGCCCCAGCATTTT. This translates into CASSLRDSNQPQHF.